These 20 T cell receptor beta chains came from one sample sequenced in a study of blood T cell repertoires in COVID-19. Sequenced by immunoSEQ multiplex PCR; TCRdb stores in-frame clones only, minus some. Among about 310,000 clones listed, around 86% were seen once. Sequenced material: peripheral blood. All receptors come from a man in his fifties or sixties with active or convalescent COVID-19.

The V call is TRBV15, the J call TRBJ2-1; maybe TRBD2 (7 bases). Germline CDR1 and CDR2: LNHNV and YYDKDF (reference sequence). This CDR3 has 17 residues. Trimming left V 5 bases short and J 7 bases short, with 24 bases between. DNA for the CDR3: TGTGCCACCAGCGGGGTTGAGGCCAGGGGAGGGGTAAATGAGCAGTTCTTC. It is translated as CATSGVEARGGVNEQFF.

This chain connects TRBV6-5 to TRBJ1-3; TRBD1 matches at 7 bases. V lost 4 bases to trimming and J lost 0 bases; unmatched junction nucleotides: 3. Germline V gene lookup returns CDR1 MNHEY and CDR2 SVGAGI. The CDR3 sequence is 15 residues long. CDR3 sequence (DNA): TGTGCCAGCAGTTCAGGGGGAGACTCTGGAAACACCATATATTTT. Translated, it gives CASSSGGDSGNTIYF.

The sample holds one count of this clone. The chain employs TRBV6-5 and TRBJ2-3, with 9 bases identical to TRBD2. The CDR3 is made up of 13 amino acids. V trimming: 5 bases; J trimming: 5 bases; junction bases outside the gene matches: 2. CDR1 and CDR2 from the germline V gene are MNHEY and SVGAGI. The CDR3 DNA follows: TGTGCCAGCAGTCCTAGCGGGGTAGATACGCAGTATTTT. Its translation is CASSPSGVDTQYF.

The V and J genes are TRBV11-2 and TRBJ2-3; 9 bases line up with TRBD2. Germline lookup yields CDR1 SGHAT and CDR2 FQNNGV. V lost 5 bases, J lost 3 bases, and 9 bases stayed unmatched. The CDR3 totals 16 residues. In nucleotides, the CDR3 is TGTGCCAGCAGCGCAATGCTAGCGGGGTTTACAGATACGCAGTATTTT. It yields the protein CASSAMLAGFTDTQYF.

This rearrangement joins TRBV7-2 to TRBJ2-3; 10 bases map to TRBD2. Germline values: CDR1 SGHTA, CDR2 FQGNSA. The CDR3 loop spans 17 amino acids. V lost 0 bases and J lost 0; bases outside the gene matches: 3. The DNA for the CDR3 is TGTGCCAGCAGCTTAGCGGGTAGCGGGGGGAGCACAGATACGCAGTATTTT. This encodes CASSLAGSGGSTDTQYF.

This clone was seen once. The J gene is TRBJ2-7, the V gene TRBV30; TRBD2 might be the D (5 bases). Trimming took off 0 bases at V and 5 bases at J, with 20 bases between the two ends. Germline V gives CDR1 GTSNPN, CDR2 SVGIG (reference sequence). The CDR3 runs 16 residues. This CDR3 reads CAWSVPDFPFRNEQYF. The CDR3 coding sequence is TGTGCCTGGAGTGTCCCGGACTTCCCCTTTCGAAACGAGCAGTACTTC.

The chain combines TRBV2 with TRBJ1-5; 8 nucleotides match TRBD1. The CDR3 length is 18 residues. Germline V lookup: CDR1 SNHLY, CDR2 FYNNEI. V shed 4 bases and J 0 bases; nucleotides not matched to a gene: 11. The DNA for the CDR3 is TGTGCCAGCAGTGTTACGGACAGGGACCTCGATAGCAATCAGCCCCAGCATTTT. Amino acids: CASSVTDRDLDSNQPQHF.

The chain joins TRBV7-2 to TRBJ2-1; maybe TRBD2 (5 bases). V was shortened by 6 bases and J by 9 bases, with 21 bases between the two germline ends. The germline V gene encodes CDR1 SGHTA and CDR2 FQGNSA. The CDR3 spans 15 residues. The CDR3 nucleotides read TGTGCCAGCAGAGGGCGGGCAGGAGGTTTGGGTGAGCAGTTCTTC. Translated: CASRGRAGGLGEQFF.

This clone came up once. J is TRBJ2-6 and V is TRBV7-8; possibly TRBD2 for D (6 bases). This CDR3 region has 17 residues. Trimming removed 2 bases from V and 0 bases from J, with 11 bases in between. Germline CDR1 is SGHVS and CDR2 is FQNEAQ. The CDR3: CASSLIGRSSGANVLTF. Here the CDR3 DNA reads TGTGCCAGCAGCTTAATTGGGAGGAGCTCTGGGGCCAACGTCCTGACTTTC.

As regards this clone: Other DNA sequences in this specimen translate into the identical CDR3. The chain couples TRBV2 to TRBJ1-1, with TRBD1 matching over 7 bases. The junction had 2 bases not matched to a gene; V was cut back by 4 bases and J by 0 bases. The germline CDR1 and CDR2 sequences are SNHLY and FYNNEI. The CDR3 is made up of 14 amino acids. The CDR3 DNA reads TGTGCCAGCAGTGGACAGGGAATGAACACTGAAGCTTTCTTT. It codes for CASSGQGMNTEAFF.

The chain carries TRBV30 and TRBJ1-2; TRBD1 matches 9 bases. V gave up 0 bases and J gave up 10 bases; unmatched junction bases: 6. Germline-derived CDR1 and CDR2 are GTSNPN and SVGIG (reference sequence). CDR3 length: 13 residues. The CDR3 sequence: CAWSVLGQGVYTF. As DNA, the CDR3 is TGTGCCTGGAGTGTACTGGGACAGGGCGTCTACACCTTC.

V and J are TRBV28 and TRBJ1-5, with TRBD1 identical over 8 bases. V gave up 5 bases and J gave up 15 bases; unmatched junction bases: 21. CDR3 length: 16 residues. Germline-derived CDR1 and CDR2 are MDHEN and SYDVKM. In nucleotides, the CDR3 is TGTGCCAGCAGTCCACAATCACGGACAGGGTCACACCCTCGGCATTTT. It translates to CASSPQSRTGSHPRHF.

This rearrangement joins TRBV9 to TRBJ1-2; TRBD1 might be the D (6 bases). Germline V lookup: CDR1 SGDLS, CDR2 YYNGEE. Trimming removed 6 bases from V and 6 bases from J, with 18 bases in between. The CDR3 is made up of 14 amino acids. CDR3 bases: TGTGCCAGCACCCTAGGGGGACGGGCGGATGGCTACACCTTC. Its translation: CASTLGGRADGYTF.

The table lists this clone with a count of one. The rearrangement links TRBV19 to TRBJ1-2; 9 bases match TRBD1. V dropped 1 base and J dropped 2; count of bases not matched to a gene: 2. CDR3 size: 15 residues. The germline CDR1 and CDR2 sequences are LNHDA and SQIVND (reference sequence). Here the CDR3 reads CASSIVGTGNYGYTF. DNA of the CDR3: TGTGCCAGTAGTATAGTTGGGACAGGGAACTATGGCTACACCTTC.

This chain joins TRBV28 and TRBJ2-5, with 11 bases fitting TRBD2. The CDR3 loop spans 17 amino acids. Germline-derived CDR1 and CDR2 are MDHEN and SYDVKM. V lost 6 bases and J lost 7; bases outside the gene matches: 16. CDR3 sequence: CASSSRIGLAGVGTQYF. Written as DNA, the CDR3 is TGTGCCAGCAGCAGCCGTATCGGACTAGCGGGCGTAGGGACCCAGTACTTC.

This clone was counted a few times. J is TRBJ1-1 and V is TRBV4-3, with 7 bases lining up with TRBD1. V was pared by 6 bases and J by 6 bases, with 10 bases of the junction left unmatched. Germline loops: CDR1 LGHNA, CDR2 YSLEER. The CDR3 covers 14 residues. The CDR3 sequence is CASRLSGTAAEAFF. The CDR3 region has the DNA TGCGCCAGCAGACTATCCGGGACAGCCGCTGAAGCTTTCTTT.

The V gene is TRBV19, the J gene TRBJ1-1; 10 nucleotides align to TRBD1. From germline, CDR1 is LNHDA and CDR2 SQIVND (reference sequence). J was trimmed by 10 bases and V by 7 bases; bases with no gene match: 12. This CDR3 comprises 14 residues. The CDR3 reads CASTRQGATGLAFF. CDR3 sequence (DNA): TGTGCCAGTACCCGACAGGGGGCGACTGGGCTAGCTTTCTTT.

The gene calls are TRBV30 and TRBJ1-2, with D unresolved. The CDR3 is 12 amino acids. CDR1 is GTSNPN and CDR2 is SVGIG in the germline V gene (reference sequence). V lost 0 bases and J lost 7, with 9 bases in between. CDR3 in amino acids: CAWSVVRGGYTF. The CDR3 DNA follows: TGTGCCTGGAGTGTCGTTCGCGGTGGCTACACCTTC.

DNA for the CDR3: TGTGCCAGCAGCTTATGGGAGGGGAATCAGCCCCAGCATTTT. Protein product: CASSLWEGNQPQHF. V and J are TRBV5-4 and TRBJ1-5; maybe TRBD1 (5 bases). The V and J ends lost 2 bases and 4 bases respectively, with 10 bases between them. CDR1 is SGHNT and CDR2 is YYREEE in the germline V gene (reference sequence). CDR3 length: 14 residues.

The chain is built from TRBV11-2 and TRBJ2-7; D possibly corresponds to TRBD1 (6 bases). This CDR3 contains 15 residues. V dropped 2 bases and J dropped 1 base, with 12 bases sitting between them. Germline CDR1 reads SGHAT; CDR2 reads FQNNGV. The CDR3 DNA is TGTGCCAGCAGCTTATTTGGGGGCGCATCCTACGAGCAGTACTTC. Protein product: CASSLFGGASYEQYF.